The clone carrying this TCR beta chain was detected only once. Trimming stripped 8 bases from V and 1 base from J, with 17 bases between. Germline CDR1 MDHEN, CDR2 SYDVKM. The CDR3 loop spans 15 amino acids. This sample is drawn from a study of blood T cell repertoires in COVID-19. At the level of the study: Some COVID-19 samples were acute and others convalescent; all came from the United States, Italy and Spain. PBMCs, B-cell-depleted T cells, or T cells provided the cDNA or gDNA that made up the material.

Profiling relied on immunoSEQ multiplex PCR, and the TCRdb table lists in-frame clones only, not all of them. This sample has some 33,000 clones, with more than 80% found just once. This chain joins TRBV28 and TRBJ1-1; D is unresolved. The sequencing input was peripheral blood. The TCR was taken from a human donor in a cohort sampled during active COVID-19. The CDR3 coding sequence is TGTGCCAGCCGCTTAACGGGGTGGGAGAACACTGAAGCTTTCTTT. This translates into CASRLTGWENTEAFF. The complete variable domain, with remaining parts taken from reference TRBV28 and TRBJ1-1, reads DVKVTQSSRYLVKRTGEKVFLECVQDMDHENMFWYRQDPGLGLRLIYFSYDVKMKEKGDIPEGYSVSREKKERFSLILESASTNQTSMYLCASRLTGWENTEAFFGQGTRLTVV.